The 27 T cell receptor beta chains below were found in one sample sequenced in a study of CD8+ T cells in alopecia areata. The sequencing template was cDNA reverse transcribed from extracted RNA. The protocol was immunoSEQ multiplex PCR, while the TCRdb copy is restricted to in-frame clones and leaves out a portion. The profile shows about 190,000 clones, approximately 60% of them singletons. Noted treatment: oral pan-JAK inhibitor, 5-10 mg twice daily. The specimen comprised CD4+ T cells sorted from blood, sampled at week 4, from a patient treated with tofacitinib. These receptor sequences come from a human donor with alopecia areata.

The chain recombines TRBV30 with TRBJ2-7, with 8 positions matching TRBD1. The CDR3 sequence is 13 residues long. V shed 8 bases and J 6 bases; nucleotides not matched to a gene: 12. Germline lookup yields CDR1 GTSNPN and CDR2 SVGIG (reference sequence). The CDR3 DNA is TGTGCCCGAGGGACAGGATGGCCTCCCGAGCAGTACTTC. Encoded protein: CARGTGWPPEQYF.

This CDR3 is CAWSGRGSTQYF. CDR3 bases: TGTGCCTGGAGCGGGAGGGGATCTACGCAGTATTTT. The chain uses TRBV30 and TRBJ2-3; 8 bases agree with TRBD2. Germline V lookup: CDR1 GTSNPN, CDR2 SVGIG (reference sequence). CDR3 length: 12 residues. Trimming took 3 bases from V and 8 from J; bases not matched to a gene: 4.

The V call is TRBV4-3, the J call TRBJ2-3; D possibly corresponds to TRBD2 (6 bases). This CDR3 contains 16 residues. Germline loops: CDR1 LGHNA, CDR2 YSLEER. The germline V and J ends were trimmed by 0 bases and 4 bases, with 14 bases remaining between them. The CDR3 DNA is TGCGCCAGCAGCCAAGATCACGGGGGAGTTTCAGATACGCAGTATTTT. Its translation: CASSQDHGGVSDTQYF.

In this sample, this clone turned up a few times. Other DNA sequences in the sample encode the same CDR3. The J gene is TRBJ2-1, the V gene TRBV7-2; possible D gene TRBD1, 6 bases. The germline CDR1 and CDR2 sequences are SGHTA and FQGNSA. V was cut by 1 base and J by 6 bases, with 10 bases left in between. CDR3 size: 14 residues. DNA of the CDR3: TGTGCCAGCAGCTTAGTGGCAGGGGTCAATGAGCAGTTCTTC. Translated, it gives CASSLVAGVNEQFF.

There are a few counts of this clone. J is TRBJ2-3 and V is TRBV29-1; 8 nucleotides match TRBD1. CDR1 is SQVTM and CDR2 is ANQGSEA in the germline V gene. This CDR3 contains 14 residues. Trimming took 7 bases from V and 4 from J; bases not matched to a gene: 10. The CDR3 region is CSGNGQGGPDTQYF. The CDR3 DNA follows: TGCAGCGGGAACGGACAGGGAGGCCCAGATACGCAGTATTTT.

This clone was seen a few times. The V call is TRBV29-1, the J call TRBJ2-7; D not resolved. V lost 4 bases, J lost 7 bases, and 8 bases lay in between. This CDR3 has 10 residues. The germline V gene encodes CDR1 SQVTM and CDR2 ANQGSEA. CDR3 nucleotide sequence: TGCAGCGTTGGGACGGTTGAGCAGTACTTC. As protein: CSVGTVEQYF.

The chain recombines TRBV7-2 with TRBJ2-7, with 7 positions matching TRBD1. This CDR3 has 14 residues. The germline gives CDR1 SGHTA, CDR2 FQGNSA. V shed 4 bases, J shed 5 bases, and the junction held 8 bases outside the gene matches. The CDR3 nucleotides read TGTGCCAGCAGCTCCGGACAGGCCGGCCACGAGCAGTACTTC. Protein product: CASSSGQAGHEQYF. The complete variable domain, with remaining parts taken from reference TRBV7-2 and TRBJ2-7, reads GAGVSQSPSNKVTEKGKDVELRCDPISGHTALYWYRQSLGQGLEFLIYFQGNSAPDKSGLPSDRFSAERTGGSVSTLTIQRTQQEDSAVYLCASSSGQAGHEQYFGPGTRLTVT.

This clone was seen a handful of times. The rearrangement links TRBV29-1 to TRBJ2-1; D is ambiguous. Trimming cost V 4 bases and J 3 bases, with 13 bases left between them. CDR1 and CDR2 from the germline V gene are SQVTM and ANQGSEA. CDR3 length: 14 residues. Here the CDR3 DNA reads TGCAGCGTTGTGGTAGCTGCCAACTACAATGAGCAGTTCTTC. Translated: CSVVVAANYNEQFF.

The chain couples TRBV15 to TRBJ2-5; TRBD1 aligns across 10 bases. The length of the CDR3 is 15 residues. Germline lookup yields CDR1 LNHNV and CDR2 YYDKDF (reference sequence). V lost 1 base, J lost 2 bases, and 1 base stayed unmatched. Written as DNA, the CDR3 is TGTGCCACCAGCAGAGTGGGACAGGGGCAAGAGACCCAGTACTTC. It yields the protein CATSRVGQGQETQYF.

The chain recombines TRBV2 with TRBJ2-6, with no clear D. Germline CDR1 SNHLY, CDR2 FYNNEI. Trimming removed 7 bases at V and 0 bases at J, with 4 bases between. The CDR3 has 13 residues. The CDR3 nucleotides are TGTGCCAGCACTTACTCTGGGGCCAACGTCCTGACTTTC. Protein sequence: CASTYSGANVLTF.

This clone appeared a few times. The J gene is TRBJ1-5, the V gene TRBV2; weak D call: TRBD1 (5 bases). Between the trimmed V and J ends, which lost 6 bases and 9 bases, there was a span of 21 bases. The CDR3 loop spans 15 amino acids. Per germline, CDR1 SNHLY and CDR2 FYNNEI. CDR3 nucleotides: TGTGCCAGCAGCCCCCGGGACGCAAGCCGGGCGCCCCAGCATTTT. Amino acid sequence: CASSPRDASRAPQHF.

The chain employs TRBV7-9 and TRBJ1-1; D is unclear. CDR3 length: 12 residues. The germline V gene encodes CDR1 SEHNR and CDR2 FQNEAQ (reference sequence). Trimming removed 7 bases from V and 5 bases from J, with 11 bases in between. The CDR3 is CASTAWGTEAFF. DNA for the CDR3: TGTGCCAGCACCGCTTGGGGAACTGAAGCTTTCTTT.

V is TRBV7-2 and J is TRBJ2-3, with 11 bases matching TRBD2. This CDR3 has 17 amino acids. CDR1 and CDR2 from the germline V gene are SGHTA and FQGNSA. Trimming took 4 bases from V and 5 from J; bases not matched to a gene: 11. The CDR3 DNA reads TGTGCCAGCAGCTCTGCTTGGGGTAGCGGGAGGGGAGATACGCAGTATTTT. Its translation: CASSSAWGSGRGDTQYF.

Concerning this clone: At one end the junction does not follow the germline gene, possibly because of a read error. V and J are TRBV7-7 and TRBJ1-4, with no clear D. Germline assignment: CDR1 SSHAT and CDR2 FNYEAQ (reference sequence). The CDR3 length is 13 residues. The CDR3: CASSLSPAEKLFF. DNA for the CDR3: TGTGCTAGCAGCTTAAGCCCGGCTGAAAAACTGTTTTTT. Drawing the rest from reference TRBV7-7 and TRBJ1-4, the complete variable domain is GAGVSQSPRYKVTKRGQDVTLRCDPISSHATLYWYQQALGQGPEFLTYFNYEAQPDKSGLPSDRFSAERPEGSISTLTIQRTEQRDSAMYRCASSLSPAEKLFFGSGTQLSVL.

The V and J genes are TRBV6-5 and TRBJ1-2; 7 nucleotides line up with TRBD1. V shed 0 bases, J shed 7 bases, and the junction held 5 bases outside the gene matches. This CDR3 has 14 residues. The germline V gene encodes CDR1 MNHEY and CDR2 SVGAGI. The DNA of the CDR3 is TGTGCCAGCAGTTACTCGGGGACAGTCGGTGGCTACACCTTC. Its protein is CASSYSGTVGGYTF.

The rearrangement links TRBV4-2 to TRBJ2-1; 7 bases are shared with TRBD2. The CDR3 totals 13 residues. Losses at the gene ends were 5 bases for V and 6 bases for J; bases not matched to a gene: 4. Germline V CDR1 and CDR2: LGHNA, YNFKEQ. DNA of the CDR3: TGTGCCAGCAGCGGACTAGAAATCAATGAGCAGTTCTTC. Its translation: CASSGLEINEQFF.

J is TRBJ2-3 and V is TRBV28; 8 nucleotides agree with TRBD1. Germline CDR1 is MDHEN and CDR2 is SYDVKM. Losses at the gene ends were 7 bases for V and 2 bases for J; bases not matched to a gene: 11. This CDR3 spans 16 amino acids. In DNA, the CDR3 is TGTGCCAGCACCCCCGGCAGGGGGCGGGCCACAGATACGCAGTATTTT. Residues: CASTPGRGRATDTQYF.

The gene calls are TRBV29-1 and TRBJ1-5; TRBD1 is a possible D gene (5 bases). V was pared by 7 bases and J by 1 base, with 11 bases between. CDR3 length equals 13 residues. Looked up from germline, CDR1 is SQVTM and CDR2 is ANQGSEA. The DNA for the CDR3 is TGCAGCGCTGTGGAGGGGAGCAATCAGCCCCAGCATTTT. Encoded protein: CSAVEGSNQPQHF.

The rearrangement links TRBV29-1 to TRBJ2-5, with D perhaps matching TRBD2 (5 bases). The germline CDR1 and CDR2 sequences are SQVTM and ANQGSEA. Trimming cost V 5 bases and J 13 bases, with 20 bases left between them. The CDR3 length is 12 residues. CDR3 bases: TGCAGCGTTATGACTAACGAGGCCCACCGGTACTTC. This codes for CSVMTNEAHRYF.

In its sample, this clone was seen a few times. The chain has TRBV11-2 and TRBJ2-3; 7 bases are shared with TRBD1. This CDR3 has 15 amino acids. Germline trimming cut 1 base from V and 2 bases from J; bases unmatched to any gene: 3. Per the germline V gene, CDR1 is SGHAT and CDR2 is FQNNGV. The CDR3 region has the DNA TGTGCCAGCAGCTTAGCAGGGACAGACACAGATACGCAGTATTTT. This codes for CASSLAGTDTDTQYF.

The chain combines TRBV2 with TRBJ2-5; a possible D gene is TRBD1 (5 bases). CDR1 and CDR2 (germline): SNHLY, FYNNEI. The CDR3 is 14 amino acids. The ends were cut back, 7 bases at V and 2 bases at J, with 14 bases in the middle. The CDR3 region has the DNA TGTGCCAGCAAGCGAGACAGACCACAAGAGACCCAGTACTTC. Translating gives CASKRDRPQETQYF. Combining the CDR3 with reference TRBV2 and TRBJ2-5 gives the whole variable domain EPEVTQTPSHQVTQMGQEVILRCVPISNHLYFYWYRQILGQKVEFLVSFYNNEISEKSEIFDDQFSVERPDGSNFTLKIRSTKLEDSAMYFCASKRDRPQETQYFGPGTRLLVL.

The CDR3 bases are TGCAGCGTTCGGGTAGGGCTGGCGTACCAAGAGACCCAGTACTTC. The encoded protein is CSVRVGLAYQETQYF. The chain couples TRBV29-1 to TRBJ2-5; no clear D gene. Germline V gives CDR1 SQVTM, CDR2 ANQGSEA. The CDR3 is made up of 15 amino acids. The V and J ends lost 5 bases and 0 bases respectively, with 16 bases between them.

This clone was seen a handful of times. The rearrangement joins TRBV19 to TRBJ1-2, with D tentatively TRBD1 (6 bases). Germline V gene data show CDR1 as LNHDA and CDR2 as SQIVND (reference sequence). V was cut by 7 bases and J by 4 bases, with 19 bases left in between. This CDR3 region has 15 residues. CDR3 DNA: TGTGCCAGTACTCAAACTGCCGGGACAACCTATGGCTACACCTTC. The encoded protein is CASTQTAGTTYGYTF.

This clone was found a few times. The DNA for the CDR3 is TGTGCCAGCAGCTTTGAGGGGTGGACTGAAGCTTTCTTT. Its translation: CASSFEGWTEAFF. The chain links TRBV7-9 to TRBJ1-1, with D perhaps TRBD1 (5 bases). This CDR3 is built from 13 residues. V lost 3 bases, J lost 5 bases, and 10 bases lay in between. Germline CDR1 SEHNR, CDR2 FQNEAQ (reference sequence).

The chain has TRBV29-1 and TRBJ2-1, with D possibly being TRBD2 (6 bases). Trimming cost V 4 bases and J 12 bases, with 22 bases left between them. The CDR3 runs to 14 residues. The germline V gene has CDR1 SQVTM and CDR2 ANQGSEA. CDR3: CSVAPKVSRGAQFF. The CDR3 DNA follows: TGCAGCGTTGCCCCAAAGGTTAGCCGCGGGGCGCAGTTCTTC.

The chain employs TRBV4-1 and TRBJ2-7; D could derive from TRBD1 or TRBD2 (5 bases each). V shed 0 bases and J shed 6 bases, with 15 bases lying between them. The germline V gene encodes CDR1 MGHRA and CDR2 YSYEKL. The CDR3 spans 15 residues. The CDR3 loop is CASSQDSGGRLEQYF. CDR3 DNA: TGCGCCAGCAGCCAAGATAGTGGGGGTCGGCTCGAGCAGTACTTC.

The rearrangement links TRBV6-5 to TRBJ2-7; D tentatively reads TRBD1 or TRBD2 (6 bases each). The length of the CDR3 is 11 residues. V was pared by 3 bases and J by 12 bases, with 12 bases between. Germline CDR1 MNHEY, CDR2 SVGAGI. Here the CDR3 DNA reads TGTGCCAGCAGTTATGGGGGGCGGCCGTACTTC. Encoded protein: CASSYGGRPYF.